A single sample gave rise to the 22 T cell receptor beta chains below, sequenced in a study of T cell changes during pregnancy in multiple sclerosis. Some clones are missing from TCRdb's copy, which holds only in-frame ones; the method was immunoSEQ multiplex PCR. The sample has around 28,000 clones; roughly nine tenths are singletons. The input for sequencing was CD4+ T cells from peripheral blood mononuclear cells, taken in the first trimester of pregnancy. These TCRs come from a female donor in good health, enrolled as a control in a pregnancy study.

The chain recombines TRBV7-2 with TRBJ1-1; D not resolved. The CDR3 has 13 amino acids. Germline CDR1 and CDR2: SGHTA and FQGNSA. The V gene lost 0 bases and the J gene lost 5 bases, with 7 bases spanning the gap. The CDR3 DNA reads as TGTGCCAGCAGCTTAGCAACGGGAACTGAAGCTTTCTTT. Translating gives CASSLATGTEAFF.

The V gene is TRBV7-2, the J gene TRBJ2-5; D is undetermined. V dropped 0 bases and J dropped 4 bases, with 9 bases sitting between them. CDR1 is SGHTA, CDR2 FQGNSA, per germline. The CDR3 totals 14 residues. CDR3 loop: CASSLANSGETQYF. The CDR3 nucleotides are TGTGCCAGCAGCTTAGCTAATAGTGGAGAGACCCAGTACTTC.

This clone was counted between two and nine times. The chain employs TRBV6-1 and TRBJ1-2; D gene uncertain. Deletions cut 2 bases from V and 4 bases from J, with 11 bases between. This CDR3 comprises 14 residues. Per germline, CDR1 MNHNS and CDR2 SASEGT. As DNA, the CDR3 is TGTGCCAGCAGTGAATCCGCGGCGGGCTATGGCTACACCTTC. Translated, it gives CASSESAAGYGYTF.

This sequence joins TRBV11-3 and TRBJ2-5, with 9 bases identical to TRBD1. The J call is uncertain, as TRBJ2-7 better fits the DNA end. CDR3 length: 13 amino acids. CDR1 and CDR2 from the germline V gene are SGHNT and YENEEA. CDR3 DNA sequence: TGTGCCAGCAGCATTGACAGGGGGTACGAGCAGTACTTC. As protein: CASSIDRGYEQYF.

The chain combines TRBV5-5 with TRBJ2-5; 8 nucleotides line up with TRBD1. Germline CDR1 and CDR2: SGHKS and YYEKEE (reference sequence). Unmatched junction bases numbered 8, after V lost 3 bases and J lost 4 bases. The CDR3 contains 15 residues. CDR3 bases: TGTGCCAGCAGCTCGACAGGGGCCGGGGCAGAGACCCAGTACTTC. It is translated as CASSSTGAGAETQYF.

V usage is TRBV7-2 and J usage is TRBJ2-5, with D possibly being TRBD2 (7 bases). The V end lost 5 bases, the J end lost 4 bases, and 17 bases lay between the germline ends. The CDR3 runs 15 residues. Germline V gene sequence: CDR1 SGHTA, CDR2 FQGNSA. The CDR3 DNA reads TGTGCCAGCAGCACCCTGGGGGGGCTTCGAGAGACCCAGTACTTC. Residues: CASSTLGGLRETQYF.

This clone is a singleton in its sample. The chain has TRBV28 and TRBJ2-3; 9 positions agree with TRBD1. With V trimmed by 4 bases and J by 3 bases, 8 bases remained unmatched. The CDR3 has 16 residues. Germline-derived CDR1 and CDR2 are MDHEN and SYDVKM. The CDR3 sequence: CASSSIPGQGTDTQYF. CDR3 bases: TGTGCCAGCAGTTCCATACCGGGACAGGGAACAGATACGCAGTATTTT.

The chain joins TRBV5-4 to TRBJ2-2; TRBD2 matches at 11 bases. Trimming took 2 bases from V and 6 from J; bases not matched to a gene: 6. The CDR3 length is 16 residues. The V gene's germline CDR1 is SGHNT and CDR2 YYREEE (reference sequence). This CDR3 is CASSFSGSGGAGELFF. The CDR3 DNA follows: TGTGCCAGCAGCTTTAGTGGTAGCGGGGGGGCCGGGGAGCTGTTTTTT.

This rearrangement joins TRBV5-5 to TRBJ2-7, with 12 bases aligning to TRBD1. V trimming: 5 bases; J trimming: 5 bases; junction bases outside the gene matches: 17. The CDR3 is made up of 18 amino acids. Germline V lookup: CDR1 SGHKS, CDR2 YYEKEE (reference sequence). CDR3: CASSWRGQGTGGINEQYF. The DNA of the CDR3 is TGTGCCAGCAGTTGGCGGGGACAAGGGACAGGGGGCATCAACGAGCAGTACTTC.

The chain carries TRBV2 and TRBJ1-1, with TRBD1 matching 8 bases. The CDR3 extends over 14 amino acids. The germline CDR1 and CDR2 sequences are SNHLY and FYNNEI. The V gene end was trimmed by 9 bases and the J gene end by 6 bases; junction bases not matched to a gene: 12. This CDR3 is CASITGTGSAEAFF. CDR3 nucleotides: TGTGCCAGTATTACCGGGACAGGTAGTGCTGAAGCTTTCTTT.

This chain joins TRBV19 and TRBJ1-5; no reliable D call. With 1 base removed from V and 1 base from J, the gap between germline ends came to 5 bases. Germline CDR1 LNHDA, CDR2 SQIVND (reference sequence). The CDR3 has 14 amino acids. The chain's CDR3 is CASSIGLSNQPQHF. Written as DNA, the CDR3 is TGTGCCAGTAGTATAGGACTGAGCAATCAGCCCCAGCATTTT.

This sequence joins TRBV6-4 and TRBJ2-5; 13 nucleotides match TRBD2. Losses at the gene ends were 8 bases for V and 4 bases for J; bases not matched to a gene: 7. Germline V gene data show CDR1 as MRHNA and CDR2 as SNTAGT. The CDR3 has 15 residues. The CDR3 sequence is CASSRTSGGSETQYF. In DNA, the CDR3 is TGTGCCAGCTCCCGGACTAGCGGGGGCTCAGAGACCCAGTACTTC.

This rearrangement joins TRBV5-1 to TRBJ2-3; weak D call: TRBD1 (6 bases). Between the trimmed V and J ends, which lost 0 bases and 4 bases, there was a span of 6 bases. The CDR3 runs to 13 residues. Germline assignment: CDR1 SGHRS and CDR2 YFSETQ. DNA for the CDR3: TGCGCCAGCAGCTTGGAGGGGGCAGATACGCAGTATTTT. Its protein product is CASSLEGADTQYF.

Notes on this clone: A junction end diverges from the germline sequence, so it may reflect a read error. The sample has other DNA sequences that encode this CDR3 too. The rearrangement uses TRBV2 and TRBJ1-1; D is perhaps TRBD1 (5 bases). CDR1 is SNHLY and CDR2 is FYNNEI in the germline V gene. The CDR3 has 15 residues. CDR3 DNA: TGTGCCAGCAGAGCCGTGGGGCGAAAGGACACTGAGGCTTTCTTT. The encoded protein is CASRAVGRKDTEAFF. Together with reference TRBV2 and TRBJ1-1, the CDR3 gives the full variable domain: EPEVTQTPSHQVTQMGQEVILRCVPISNHLYFYWYRQILGQKVEFLVSFYNNEISEKSEIFDDQFSVERPDGSNFTLKIRSTKLEDSAMYFCASRAVGRKDTEAFFGQGTRLTVV.

The chain is built from TRBV7-9 and TRBJ2-7; tentatively, D is TRBD2 (5 bases). The germline V gene has CDR1 SEHNR and CDR2 FQNEAQ (reference sequence). The CDR3 length is 15 residues. The V end was cut by 5 bases, the J end by 3 bases, with 17 bases between. The CDR3 sequence: CASSPITSLLYEQYF. The CDR3 coding sequence is TGTGCCAGCAGCCCAATCACTAGTCTCCTCTACGAGCAGTACTTC.

V usage is TRBV7-8 and J usage is TRBJ2-7; 8 positions agree with TRBD2. V was clipped by 2 bases and J by 1 base; unmatched bases: 1. The CDR3 totals 14 residues. Per the germline V gene, CDR1 is SGHVS and CDR2 is FQNEAQ. CDR3 loop: CASSLTSGSYEQYF. CDR3 in DNA: TGTGCCAGCAGCTTAACTAGCGGATCCTACGAGCAGTACTTC. The full variable domain, its missing parts supplied by reference TRBV7-8 and TRBJ2-7, is GAGVSQSPRYKVAKRGQDVALRCDPISGHVSLFWYQQALGQGPEFLTYFQNEAQLDKSGLPSDRFFAERPEGSVSTLKIQRTQQEDSAVYLCASSLTSGSYEQYFGPGTRLTVT.

The chain combines TRBV19 with TRBJ2-1; 9 nucleotides line up with TRBD2. The V gene's germline CDR1 is LNHDA and CDR2 SQIVND (reference sequence). V lost 2 bases to trimming and J lost 1 base; unmatched junction nucleotides: 12. This CDR3 region has 19 residues. DNA of the CDR3: TGTGCCAGTAGTATAAGAGGTGGGACTAGCACAGCGTCCTACAATGAGCAGTTCTTC. It translates to CASSIRGGTSTASYNEQFF.

The rearrangement uses TRBV7-9 and TRBJ2-4, with D perhaps TRBD2 (6 bases). The CDR3 sequence is 15 residues long. CDR1 is SEHNR and CDR2 is FQNEAQ in the germline V gene (reference sequence). The V and J ends lost 5 bases and 4 bases respectively, with 15 bases between them. DNA for the CDR3: TGTGCCAGCAGCGGAGGCGGGGCAAAGAAAAACATTCAGTACTTC. Amino acids: CASSGGGAKKNIQYF. The full variable domain, completed using reference TRBV7-9 and TRBJ2-4, is DTGVSQNPRHKITKRGQNVTFRCDPISEHNRLYWYRQTLGQGPEFLTYFQNEAQLEKSRLLSDRFSAERPKGSFSTLEIQRTEQGDSAMYLCASSGGGAKKNIQYFGAGTRLSVL.

The genes are TRBV9 and TRBJ2-3; 8 nucleotides align to TRBD1. From germline, CDR1 is SGDLS and CDR2 YYNGEE. Trimming cost V 2 bases and J 4 bases; bases outside gene matches: 3. This CDR3 region has 14 residues. The CDR3 loop is CASSVGTGADTQYF. The CDR3 DNA follows: TGTGCCAGCAGCGTCGGGACAGGTGCAGATACGCAGTATTTT.

The count of this clone is one. CDR3 region: CAWMSVGNTIYF. The CDR3 bases are TGTGCCTGGATGTCGGTTGGAAACACCATATATTTT. This chain uses TRBV30 with TRBJ1-3; D remains unclear. The CDR3 contains 12 residues. Germline V CDR1 and CDR2: GTSNPN, SVGIG (reference sequence). Trimming took off 4 bases at V and 3 bases at J, with 7 bases between the two ends.

This clone was detected once. V is TRBV7-2 and J is TRBJ2-7, with 9 positions matching TRBD1. The CDR3 length is 17 residues. After removal of 1 base from V and 0 bases from J, the junction contained 7 bases not matched to a gene. Germline lookup yields CDR1 SGHTA and CDR2 FQGNSA. The CDR3 spells CASSLGTGEKSSYEQYF. CDR3 sequence (DNA): TGTGCCAGCAGCTTAGGGACAGGGGAAAAAAGCTCCTACGAGCAGTACTTC. Full variable domain (remainder filled in from reference TRBV7-2 and TRBJ2-7): GAGVSQSPSNKVTEKGKDVELRCDPISGHTALYWYRQSLGQGLEFLIYFQGNSAPDKSGLPSDRFSAERTGGSVSTLTIQRTQQEDSAVYLCASSLGTGEKSSYEQYFGPGTRLTVT.

V usage is TRBV11-1 and J usage is TRBJ2-7; no firm D call. In germline, CDR1 is SGHAT, CDR2 FQDESV (reference sequence). The CDR3 spans 14 residues. V was pared by 8 bases and J by 6 bases, with 20 bases between. The CDR3 loop is CASGSPGPQGEQYF. DNA of the CDR3: TGTGCCAGCGGTTCCCCGGGTCCCCAAGGCGAGCAGTACTTC.